This T cell receptor beta chain originates from a study of regulatory T cells in long-lasting Graves disease (dated by TCRdb to the early 2020s). Regarding the study in general: In the newly diagnosed Graves' disease group, patients had been taking antithyroid drugs for less than 3 months. Peripheral blood TCR sequencing and RNA sequencing compared persistent Graves' disease patients with newly diagnosed Graves' disease patients. The study was registered as a clinical trial and conducted in China. TCR sequencing covered 13 persistent and 20 or so newly diagnosed Graves' disease patients, around 33 samples in total.

Receptor amplification or capture employed multiplex PCR. Instrument used: Illumina HiSeq 4000. CDR3 regions were amplified by Arm-PCR with iRepertoire HTBI primers to construct TCR beta libraries. Before sequencing, the PCR products underwent gel purification. The authors processed their data as follows. A total of 62 TRBV and some 15 TRBJ segments were identified across samples and were used for gene usage analysis of CDR3 amino acid clonotypes. Filtered high-quality paired reads were merged into contigs using COPE and FqMerger. BLAST was used to align contigs to IMGT TRBV, TRBD and TRBJ reference genes, with CDR3 defined following IMGT. Highly expanded clones were defined as clonotypes with a frequency above 0.1%. Repertoire diversity was measured by Shannon entropy, and V-J evenness by the Gini coefficient. Clonotypes shared by more than one individual were considered public. TCRdb reran the public reads through fastp at Q25 and MiXCR, keeping productive beta chains. Identical CDR3 proteins give one entry, which carries the most common genes and DNA. TCRdb's processing, not the authors' own work, is the source of the V and J calls. This sample holds some 220,000 distinct CDR3 sequences; 15% to 20% were observed only once. 10% to 15% of the sample goes to the ten largest clones.

This clonotype occurred many times. The antigen it binds to is not known. The input lacks base qualities; no much larger clone sits a single base away. In light of the paper, this sample's time point label describes: newly diagnosed GD, antithyroid drugs for less than 3 months. For both TCR sequencing and RNA sequencing, RNA was extracted from PBMCs using TRIzol. Graves' disease was diagnosed according to American Thyroid Association guidelines. Patients were recruited from an endocrinology department in Xi'an, China. Each patient gave approximately 10 milliliters of peripheral blood, collected in an EDTA anticoagulant tube. Ficoll Paque Plus density gradient separation was used to isolate PBMCs, and no further T cell sorting was done. RNA quality was checked with an Agilent 2100 Bioanalyzer and agarose gel, and concentration with a NanoDrop 2000. Its CDR3 holds 15 amino acids, cysteine through phenylalanine. Only the CDR3 DNA stays, 45 bases, in frame from base 1. CDR1 SGDLS and CDR2 YYNGEE are derived from the germline V gene. The germline V end is reduced by 4 bases and the J end by 3 bases; junction bases left unmatched: 8.

On the study overall, not on this receptor specifically: Only peripheral blood was studied, because thyroid tissue, the primary lesion, was inaccessible. Persistent disease showed preferential use of TRBV28, TRBJ1-2 and TRBJ2-5, whereas newly diagnosed disease favored TRBV20-1 and TRBJ2-1. More public clonotypes were shared among persistent patients (fewer than 3,000) than among newly diagnosed patients (just under 1,000). Compared with newly diagnosed patients, patients with persistent Graves' disease had lower TCR Shannon entropy and fewer highly expanded clones, which suggests clonal expansion. The small sample size was acknowledged by the authors as a limitation that may reduce accuracy. Sequencing and analysis were restricted to the TCR beta chain.

These data were likewise used in another study, on T cells in Graves' hyperthyroidism and ophthalmopathy. The second study's authors report: Stable Graves' hyperthyroidism was defined as no progression to ophthalmopathy during 18 months of follow-up. The hyperthyroidism patients were between 18 and 65 years old and newly diagnosed, with a disease duration of less than 2 months. The study excluded patients with uncontrolled infections, other autoimmune diseases, pregnancy or lactation. Clinical symptoms, serum thyroxine and TRAb, thyroid ultrasound, and orbital computed tomography formed the basis for the diagnoses. The TCR CDR3 was subjected to a first round of RT-PCR using the HTBI primer set and the Qiagen OneStep RT-PCR kit. Blood samples also contained most of the expanded thyroid clonotypes (frequency above 0.001), which suggests that blood repertoires may reflect thyroid immune responses. A model built on a 13 V-J signature distinguished ophthalmopathy from stable hyperthyroidism, reaching about 88% sensitivity and 81.08% specificity in cross-validation and 80%/75% in testing. In validation, progression to ophthalmopathy was predicted by the model with around 70% sensitivity and 72.22% specificity, a median of 6.5 months before onset. To identify TCR V-J signatures that set the groups apart, the researchers used a discovery cohort of approximately 98 patients, made up of under 45 with Graves' ophthalmopathy and about 59 with stable Graves' hyperthyroidism. An independent validation cohort of some 18 hyperthyroidism patients and 17 patients who later progressed to ophthalmopathy tested prospective prediction of ophthalmopathy. The approximately 98 discovery patients were randomly divided into training and test sets at a 7:3 ratio. In more than 5 Graves' hyperthyroidism patients, the study also compared T-cell repertoires from thyroid tissue with T-cell repertoires from blood. After blood sampling, hyperthyroidism patients were treated with methimazole at a starting dose of 30 mg daily, and ophthalmopathy patients were treated with high-dose intravenous methylprednisolone. A second multiplex PCR round built the libraries, followed by size selection and purification. Libraries were sequenced paired-end with 100 bp reads on an Illumina HiSeq2000. SOAPnuke was used to process the raw data, removing reads that contained adapters or uncalled bases, had a mean Phred below 15, or lacked an exact match to the constant primer or identifier. COPE v1.2.5 was used to merge high-quality paired reads, and clonotypes were defined as unique nucleotide sequences. MiTCR v1.1 was used to align clonotypes to the IMGT TRBV, TRBD and TRBJ reference segments. The analysis was restricted to V-J combinations with a frequency above 0.0001, which together covered 99% to 99.2% of the repertoires. A TCS score was defined as the ratio of F50 (clonal expansion) to E x V (chaos), with BLOSUM62-based TCRdist applied between CDR3 peptides within each V-J. Welch's t-statistics and random forest reduced around 510 V-J features to fewer than 15, which were used in a naive Bayes classifier (R e1071). Sample size was not statistically predetermined, and blinding of investigators to group allocation was not performed. TCR Vbeta CDR3 sequencing of approximately 140 peripheral blood samples (roughly 43 ophthalmopathy, roughly 72 hyperthyroidism and roughly 17 progressor patients) is reported in the paper.

This chain joins TRBV9 to TRBJ1-2; TRBD1 fits 8 bases in the junction. Material: peripheral blood mononuclear cells (PBMCs), obtained at new diagnosis, from a patient treated with antithyroid drugs. This clonotype was obtained from a woman in her thirties with Graves disease. Donor details come from another sample of the same person, matched by shared clones. The CDR3 loop reads CASSSRTGRDYGYTF. The nucleotides read TGTGCCAGCAGCTCCCGGACAGGGAGGGACTATGGCTACACCTTC.